This T cell receptor (beta chain) was identified in a study of shared clonotypes between healthy human individuals. Study results and caveats: The naive CD4 repertoires of several donors were compared, and around 5% of clonotypes were shared.

HIV-negative, healthy adults without recent acute infections or vaccinations were the donors. Using 200 ng DNA, some 30,000 T cell genomes, the sorted-subset replicate PCRs were run. Assay: immunoSEQ multiplex PCR; the TCRdb copy retains only in-frame clones and omits some. The sample records around 2.3 million clones, 90% to 97% being singletons. As for this clone: Antigen specificity is unknown.

The sequence came from a man younger than 30 in good health. The sequenced material came from naive CD4+ T cells sorted from blood. Noted subset: CD45RA+ positively selected.

CDR3 residues: CASSLLGYQETQYF. CDR3 in DNA: TGTGCCAGCAGCTTACTGGGGTACCAAGAGACCCAGTACTTC. The chain combines TRBV7-2 with TRBJ2-5; D ambiguous. CDR1 SGHTA and CDR2 FQGNSA come from the germline V gene. Trimming removed 2 bases at V and 0 bases at J, with 7 bases between. This CDR3 contains 14 residues.